The sequence of this T cell receptor (beta chain) was determined in a study of shared clonotypes between healthy human individuals. Whole-study context: There were three CD4 naive, three CD4 memory, two CD8 naive and one CD8 memory plates per donor.

Concerning this clone: What it binds is unknown.

Broader study findings: In a handful of donors, around 5.5% of naive CD4 clonotypes appeared in common. Sampling covered blood only; tissue repertoires likely differ.

The naive CD8 population came from CD45RO-negative cells selected for CCR7, without terminally differentiated effector memory CD45RA+ cells. V dropped 5 bases and J dropped 6; count of bases not matched to a gene: 7. This CDR3 is 15 amino acids long. Germline V gives CDR1 PRHDT, CDR2 FYEKMQ (reference sequence). TCRdb keeps only in-frame clones here, not all; method: immunoSEQ multiplex PCR. The profile covers about 700,000 clones, with 92% appearing a single time and approximately 25% taken by the ten largest. The chain joins TRBV13 to TRBJ2-7; 13 bases match TRBD2. The specimen was naive CD8+ T cells sorted from blood. This TCR derives from a man younger than 40 in good health. The CDR3 coding sequence is TGTGCCAGCAGCCCAACGGGACTAGCGGGGTTCGAGCAGTACTTC. It encodes CASSPTGLAGFEQYF.